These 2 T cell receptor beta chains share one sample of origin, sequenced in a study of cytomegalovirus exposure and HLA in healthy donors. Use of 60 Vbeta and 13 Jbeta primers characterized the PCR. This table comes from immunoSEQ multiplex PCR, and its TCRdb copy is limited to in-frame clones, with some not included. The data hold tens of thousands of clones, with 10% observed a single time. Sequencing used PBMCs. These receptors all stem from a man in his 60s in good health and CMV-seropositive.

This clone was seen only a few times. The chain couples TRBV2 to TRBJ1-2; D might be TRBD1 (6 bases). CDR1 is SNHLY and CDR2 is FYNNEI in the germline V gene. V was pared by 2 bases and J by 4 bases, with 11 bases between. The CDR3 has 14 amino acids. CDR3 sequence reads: CASSETGSSYGYTF. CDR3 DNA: TGTGCCAGCAGTGAAACAGGGTCTAGCTATGGCTACACCTTC.

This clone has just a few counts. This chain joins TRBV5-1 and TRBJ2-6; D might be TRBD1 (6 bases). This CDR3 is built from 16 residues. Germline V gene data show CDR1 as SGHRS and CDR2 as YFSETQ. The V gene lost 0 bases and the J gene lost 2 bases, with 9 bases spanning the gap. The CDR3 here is CASSLDEGAGANVLTF. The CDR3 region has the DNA TGCGCCAGCAGCTTGGATGAGGGGGCTGGGGCCAACGTCCTGACTTTC. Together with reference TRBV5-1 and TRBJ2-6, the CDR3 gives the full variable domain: KAGVTQTPRYLIKTRGQQVTLSCSPISGHRSVSWYQQTPGQGLQFLFEYFSETQRNKGNFPGRFSGRQFSNSRSEMNVSTLELGDSALYLCASSLDEGAGANVLTFGAGSRLTVL.